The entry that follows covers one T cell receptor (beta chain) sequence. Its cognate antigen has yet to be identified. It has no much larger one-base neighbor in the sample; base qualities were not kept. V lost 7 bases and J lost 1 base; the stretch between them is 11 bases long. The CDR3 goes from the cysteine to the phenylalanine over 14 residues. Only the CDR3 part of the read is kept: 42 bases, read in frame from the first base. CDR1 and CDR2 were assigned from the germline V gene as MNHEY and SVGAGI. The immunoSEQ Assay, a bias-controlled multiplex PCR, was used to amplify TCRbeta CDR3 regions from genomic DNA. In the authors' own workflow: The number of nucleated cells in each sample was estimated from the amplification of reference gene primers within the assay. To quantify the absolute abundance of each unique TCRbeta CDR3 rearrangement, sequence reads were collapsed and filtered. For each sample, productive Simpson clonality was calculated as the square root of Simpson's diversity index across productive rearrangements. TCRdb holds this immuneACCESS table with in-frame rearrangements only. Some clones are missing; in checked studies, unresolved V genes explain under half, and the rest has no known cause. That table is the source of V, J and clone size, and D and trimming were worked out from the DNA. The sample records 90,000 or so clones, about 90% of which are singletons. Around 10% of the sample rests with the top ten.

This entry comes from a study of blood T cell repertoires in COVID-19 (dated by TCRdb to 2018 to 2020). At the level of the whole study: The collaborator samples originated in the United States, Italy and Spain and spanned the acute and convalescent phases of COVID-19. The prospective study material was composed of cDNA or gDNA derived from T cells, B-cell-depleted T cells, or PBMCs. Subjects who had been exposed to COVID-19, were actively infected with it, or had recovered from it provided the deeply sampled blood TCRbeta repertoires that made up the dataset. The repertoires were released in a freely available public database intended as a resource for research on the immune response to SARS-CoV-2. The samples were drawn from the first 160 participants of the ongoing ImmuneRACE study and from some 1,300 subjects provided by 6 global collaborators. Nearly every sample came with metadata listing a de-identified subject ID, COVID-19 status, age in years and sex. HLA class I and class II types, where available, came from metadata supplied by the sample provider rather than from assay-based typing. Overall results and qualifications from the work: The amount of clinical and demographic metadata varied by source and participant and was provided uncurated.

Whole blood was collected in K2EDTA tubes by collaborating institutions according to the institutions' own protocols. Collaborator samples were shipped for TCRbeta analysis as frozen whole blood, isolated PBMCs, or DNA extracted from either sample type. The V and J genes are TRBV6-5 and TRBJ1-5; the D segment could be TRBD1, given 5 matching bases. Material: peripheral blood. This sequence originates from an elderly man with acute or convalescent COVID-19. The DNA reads TGTGCCAGCATTCCACAGGTGAGCAATCAGCCCCAGCATTTT. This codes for CASIPQVSNQPQHF.